The 11 T cell receptor beta chains listed next were all sequenced from one sample in a study of cytomegalovirus exposure and HLA in healthy donors. Profiled with immunoSEQ multiplex PCR; TCRdb holds only in-frame clones, not every one. The data contain approximately 280,000 clones, around 89% of them seen just once; the ten biggest clones take up approximately 0.94%. The sample taken for sequencing was PBMCs. The source is a young woman in good health and CMV-seronegative.

The J gene is TRBJ2-6, the V gene TRBV10-3, with 10 positions matching TRBD1. V shed 7 bases, J shed 0 bases, and the junction held 15 bases outside the gene matches. The CDR3 runs to 20 residues. The germline V gene encodes CDR1 ENHRY and CDR2 SYGVKD. The CDR3 spells CAIKGRADRGVSSGANVLTF. CDR3 nucleotide sequence: TGTGCCATCAAAGGGCGGGCGGACAGGGGGGTTAGCTCTGGGGCCAACGTCCTGACTTTC.

The genes are TRBV28 and TRBJ2-1, with 9 bases that match TRBD2. With 6 bases clipped from V and 5 bases from J, the junction kept 8 bases outside the gene matches. The CDR3 is made up of 15 amino acids. CDR1 MDHEN and CDR2 SYDVKM come from the germline V gene. This CDR3 reads CASRLGTSRNNEQFF. DNA of the CDR3: TGTGCCAGCAGACTCGGGACTAGCAGAAACAATGAGCAGTTCTTC.

This chain uses TRBV7-8 with TRBJ2-5; tentative D call: TRBD2 (5 bases). CDR1 is SGHVS and CDR2 is FQNEAQ in the germline V gene. The CDR3 has 14 residues. With 5 bases removed from V and 1 base from J, the gap between germline ends came to 11 bases. As DNA, the CDR3 is TGTGCCAGCAGCCCCCGGAGGAGCCAAGAGACCCAGTACTTC. It specifies CASSPRRSQETQYF.

The J gene is TRBJ2-3, the V gene TRBV5-4; 7 positions agree with TRBD2. J was trimmed by 1 base and V by 1 base; bases with no gene match: 18. CDR1 and CDR2 (germline): SGHNT, YYREEE (reference sequence). There are 20 residues in the CDR3. The CDR3 is CASSLRSGPLRLARTDTQYF. CDR3 DNA: TGTGCCAGCAGCTTGAGGTCCGGTCCCCTTCGACTAGCACGCACAGATACGCAGTATTTT.

The gene calls are TRBV5-1 and TRBJ1-5; no reliable D call. The CDR3 runs 13 residues. Trimming took off 3 bases at V and 7 bases at J, with 11 bases between the two ends. Germline V gives CDR1 SGHRS, CDR2 YFSETQ. The CDR3 loop reads CASSSGDGQPQHF. The CDR3 DNA reads TGCGCCAGCAGCTCCGGGGATGGACAGCCCCAGCATTTT.

This rearrangement joins TRBV4-1 to TRBJ2-4; 11 bases align to TRBD2. The CDR3 consists of 17 residues. J was trimmed by 0 bases and V by 4 bases; bases with no gene match: 5. The germline V gene has CDR1 MGHRA and CDR2 YSYEKL. CDR3 protein: CASSRGLAALAKNIQYF. The CDR3 DNA sequence: TGCGCCAGCAGCCGGGGACTAGCGGCACTAGCCAAAAACATTCAGTACTTC.

The chain joins TRBV6-6 to TRBJ1-5; perhaps TRBD1 as D (5 bases). CDR3 length: 16 residues. Germline V gives CDR1 MNHNY, CDR2 SVGAGI (reference sequence). The ends were cut back, 6 bases at V and 0 bases at J, with 15 bases in the middle. In nucleotides, the CDR3 is TGTGCCAGCAGGGACATGCTAACGGGTAGCAATCAGCCCCAGCATTTT. The encoded protein is CASRDMLTGSNQPQHF.

The rearrangement joins TRBV7-7 to TRBJ2-5; 11 nucleotides align to TRBD2. Germline CDR1 is SSHAT and CDR2 is FNYEAQ (reference sequence). With 2 bases clipped from V and 0 bases from J, the junction kept 2 bases outside the gene matches. The CDR3 runs 16 residues. This chain's CDR3 is CASSLNSGRDQETQYF. The CDR3 DNA is TGTGCCAGCAGCTTAAATAGCGGGAGGGACCAAGAGACCCAGTACTTC.

The V call is TRBV9, the J call TRBJ2-1, with 9 bases aligning to TRBD2. CDR1 SGDLS and CDR2 YYNGEE come from the germline V gene. With V trimmed by 1 base and J by 9 bases, 8 bases remained unmatched. The CDR3 extends over 15 amino acids. The CDR3 loop is CASSVISGSAGEQFF. CDR3 sequence (DNA): TGTGCCAGCAGCGTAATTAGCGGGAGTGCCGGTGAGCAGTTCTTC.

This chain uses TRBV10-2 with TRBJ2-2; D may be TRBD2 (5 bases). The CDR3 sequence is 15 residues long. Trimming took off 8 bases at V and 5 bases at J, with 18 bases between the two ends. Germline loops: CDR1 WSHSY, CDR2 SAAADI. The CDR3 nucleotides are TGCGCCAGCGCAAACAAACTAGTGCGGACCGGGGAGCTGTTTTTT. It is translated as CASANKLVRTGELFF.

The genes are TRBV28 and TRBJ1-2, with D perhaps matching TRBD1 (5 bases). The V and J ends lost 3 bases and 2 bases respectively, with 10 bases between them. This CDR3 has 14 amino acids. Looked up from germline, CDR1 is MDHEN and CDR2 is SYDVKM. Here the CDR3 reads CASSFPKGNYGYTF. CDR3 sequence (DNA): TGTGCCAGCAGTTTTCCAAAGGGGAACTATGGCTACACCTTC.